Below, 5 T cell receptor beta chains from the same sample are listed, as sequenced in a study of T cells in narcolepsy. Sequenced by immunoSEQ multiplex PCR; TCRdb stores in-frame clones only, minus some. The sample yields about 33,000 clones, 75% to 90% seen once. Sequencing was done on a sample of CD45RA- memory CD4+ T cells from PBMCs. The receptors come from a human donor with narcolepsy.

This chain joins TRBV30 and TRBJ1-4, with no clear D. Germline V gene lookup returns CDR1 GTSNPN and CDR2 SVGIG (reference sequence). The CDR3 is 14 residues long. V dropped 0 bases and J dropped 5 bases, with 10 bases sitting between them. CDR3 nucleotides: TGTGCCTGGAGTGTAACCAGCAGGAATGAAAAACTGTTTTTT. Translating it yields CAWSVTSRNEKLFF.

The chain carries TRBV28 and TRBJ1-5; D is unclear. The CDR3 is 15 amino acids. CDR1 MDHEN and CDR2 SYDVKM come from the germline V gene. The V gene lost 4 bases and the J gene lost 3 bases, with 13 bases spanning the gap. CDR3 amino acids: CASSSSWVTNQPQHF. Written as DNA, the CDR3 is TGTGCCAGCAGTTCGTCATGGGTCACCAATCAGCCCCAGCATTTT.

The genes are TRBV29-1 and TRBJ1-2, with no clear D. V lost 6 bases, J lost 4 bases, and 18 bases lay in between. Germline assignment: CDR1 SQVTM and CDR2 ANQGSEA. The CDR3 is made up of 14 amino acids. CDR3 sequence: CSVPTEEGSYGYTF. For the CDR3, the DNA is TGCAGCGTCCCTACCGAGGAGGGTAGCTATGGCTACACCTTC.

The CDR3 loop reads CASSPKSSGRAKDTQYF. CDR3 nucleotides: TGTGCCAGCAGTCCGAAATCTAGCGGGAGGGCCAAAGATACGCAGTATTTT. The J gene is TRBJ2-3, the V gene TRBV27; 12 bases line up with TRBD2. This CDR3 is built from 17 residues. Germline V lookup: CDR1 MNHEY, CDR2 SMNVEV (reference sequence). The trim removed 5 bases at V and 5 bases at J, leaving 11 bases unmatched.

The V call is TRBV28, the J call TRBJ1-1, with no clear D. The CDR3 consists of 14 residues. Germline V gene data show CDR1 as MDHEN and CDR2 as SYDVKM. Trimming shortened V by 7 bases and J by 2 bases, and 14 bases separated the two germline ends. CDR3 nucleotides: TGTGCCAGCAATTATTGGAGTCTTAACACTGAAGCTTTCTTT. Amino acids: CASNYWSLNTEAFF.